The entry that follows covers one TCR beta chain sequence. Its specificity is not known. This specimen belongs to a study of blood T cells in healthy people across ages. Sample-barcoded 5' priming and a J-beta primer mix drove a second PCR of about 6 to 11 cycles. TCRdb independently ran MiXCR on the 5' RACE reads; one entry per CDR3 protein. The sample carries roughly 800,000 distinct CDR3 sequences, less than 70% recorded once. The CDR3 has 15 amino acids. Germline V gene sequence: CDR1 SGHRS, CDR2 YFSETQ. Trimming pared 0 bases from V and 7 bases from J, leaving 14 bases between. The donors, all healthy, were Caucasians living in Russia, aged roughly 6 to 95. Regarding the study as a whole: Unsorted PBMC input precluded a conclusive naive versus antigen-experienced comparison. Compared with aged donors, long-lived donors showed fewer expanded clones, suggesting selection.

The material sequenced was blood. This clonotype originated in a man aged 80 or over in good health. The rearrangement joins TRBV5-1 to TRBJ1-5, with D tentatively TRBD1 (5 bases). CDR3 in DNA: TGCGCCAGCAGCTTGGAGGGACTCCCGGGGCAGCCCCAGCATTTT. Protein sequence: CASSLEGLPGQPQHF.